This TCR beta chain was captured in a study of blood T cells in healthy people across ages. This CDR3 is built from 16 residues. V lost 5 bases and J lost 4; bases outside the gene matches: 11. CDR1 is SGHTA, CDR2 FQGNSA, per germline. The table lists this clonotype with a few counts. The antigen is undetermined. Study observations and caveats: Among T cells, TCR beta diversity per million cells dropped roughly linearly as age rose.

Together with a sample-barcoded 5' primer, a J-beta primer mix was included in a second PCR lasting about 7 to 11 cycles. TCRdb recomputed calls from the 5' RACE reads with MiXCR, one row per CDR3 protein. The sample carries about 760,000 distinct CDR3 sequences, around 50% recorded once. The receptor comes from a middle-aged man in good health. The sequenced sample consisted of blood. The chain has TRBV7-2 and TRBJ2-1; 7 nucleotides align to TRBD1. In DNA, the CDR3 is TGTGCCAGCAGCCGACCCCCGGGGACAGCGTACAATGAGCAGTTCTTC. Protein product: CASSRPPGTAYNEQFF.